The 19 T cell receptor beta chains below come from one sample, sequenced in a study of control samples from healthy donors and cancer patients (dated by TCRdb to about 2020). Library construction relied on the immunoSEQ multiplex PCR assay. TCRdb mirrors the immuneACCESS table, restricted to in-frame sequences. Some clones are absent from its copies; in checked studies, under half trace to an unresolved V gene, and the reason for the others is unknown. For this sample the table gives 120,000 to 150,000 clones, of which roughly 92% were detected only once. The biggest ten clones account for about 11% of the sample. Sequencing was performed on blood. These receptors were collected from a man aged 30-40 years in good health.

The chain links TRBV27 to TRBJ2-2, with TRBD1 matching over 7 bases. Unmatched junction bases numbered 7, after V lost 4 bases and J lost 5 bases. Germline-derived CDR1 and CDR2 are MNHEY and SMNVEV (reference sequence). The CDR3 is 15 amino acids. The CDR3 nucleotides read TGTGCCAGCAGTTGGACAGGAACGAGGACCGGGGAGCTGTTTTTT. This sequence encodes CASSWTGTRTGELFF.

The V call is TRBV10-2, the J call TRBJ1-5; TRBD1 is a possible D gene (6 bases). Trimming stripped 0 bases from V and 7 bases from J, with 13 bases between. This CDR3 contains 15 residues. From germline, CDR1 is WSHSY and CDR2 SAAADI. The CDR3 DNA reads as TGCGCCAGCAGTGAGTCCGACAGGAGAGGCCAGCCCCAGCATTTT. Its translation is CASSESDRRGQPQHF.

The genes are TRBV28 and TRBJ2-4; perhaps D is TRBD1 or TRBD2 (5 bases each). CDR1 MDHEN and CDR2 SYDVKM come from the germline V gene. Trimming took 3 bases from V and 2 from J, leaving 8 bases between them. The CDR3 length is 14 residues. Here the CDR3 DNA reads TGTGCCAGCAGTTTTTGGGGGACCAAAAACATTCAGTACTTC. As protein: CASSFWGTKNIQYF.

The chain uses TRBV10-3 and TRBJ2-2, with 8 bases that match TRBD1. Germline CDR1 and CDR2: ENHRY and SYGVKD. This CDR3 contains 17 residues. The V gene end was trimmed by 5 bases and the J gene end by 5 bases; junction bases not matched to a gene: 13. The CDR3 loop reads CAISSHKGQAVTGELFF. As DNA, the CDR3 is TGTGCCATCAGTTCCCATAAGGGACAGGCGGTAACCGGGGAGCTGTTTTTT.

The chain recombines TRBV9 with TRBJ1-1, with a possible D match to TRBD1 (5 bases). The V end lost 4 bases, the J end lost 2 bases, and 9 bases lay between the germline ends. CDR1 SGDLS and CDR2 YYNGEE come from the germline V gene. The CDR3 sequence is 13 residues long. As DNA, the CDR3 is TGTGCCAGCAGCACAGGTTTAAACACTGAAGCTTTCTTT. Protein product: CASSTGLNTEAFF.

V and J are TRBV7-8 and TRBJ2-7, with 14 positions matching TRBD2. Trimming removed 5 bases from V and 6 bases from J; junction bases left unmatched: 6. The CDR3 has 15 amino acids. The V gene's germline CDR1 is SGHVS and CDR2 FQNEAQ. The CDR3 DNA reads TGTGCCAGCAGCCGAGGACTAGCGGGGGGTAGCGAGCAGTACTTC. Translated: CASSRGLAGGSEQYF. The entire variable domain, with the rest obtained from reference TRBV7-8 and TRBJ2-7, is as follows: GAGVSQSPRYKVAKRGQDVALRCDPISGHVSLFWYQQALGQGPEFLTYFQNEAQLDKSGLPSDRFFAERPEGSVSTLKIQRTQQEDSAVYLCASSRGLAGGSEQYFGPGTRLTVT.

The rearrangement links TRBV6-6 to TRBJ2-1; D gene unclear. Trimming took off 2 bases at V and 8 bases at J, with 4 bases between the two ends. This CDR3 spans 11 amino acids. Germline assignment: CDR1 MNHNY and CDR2 SVGAGI (reference sequence). CDR3 sequence: CASSYTHEQFF. CDR3 sequence (DNA): TGTGCCAGCAGTTACACACATGAGCAGTTCTTC.

The chain joins TRBV5-4 to TRBJ1-2; D not certain. This CDR3 is 13 amino acids long. Trimming cost V 5 bases and J 8 bases, with 16 bases left between them. Germline V CDR1 and CDR2: SGHNT, YYREEE (reference sequence). The CDR3 reads CASSHLLSVGYTF. DNA for the CDR3: TGTGCCAGCAGTCACTTGTTATCTGTGGGCTACACCTTC.

This sequence joins TRBV4-1 and TRBJ1-5; D is undetermined. This CDR3 comprises 15 residues. Trimming removed 1 base at V and 0 bases at J, with 7 bases between. CDR1 is MGHRA and CDR2 is YSYEKL in the germline V gene. The CDR3 DNA follows: TGCGCCAGCAGCCAAGGTACAAGTAGCAATCAGCCCCAGCATTTT. Amino acids: CASSQGTSSNQPQHF.

The chain combines TRBV27 with TRBJ2-3; no clear D. The CDR3 is made up of 14 amino acids. Germline V lookup: CDR1 MNHEY, CDR2 SMNVEV (reference sequence). V was trimmed by 4 bases and J by 1 base, leaving 9 bases between them. The DNA of the CDR3 is TGTGCCAGCAGTTCCCCTAGGCGCACAGATACGCAGTATTTT. It codes for CASSSPRRTDTQYF.

The rearrangement joins TRBV19 to TRBJ2-5, with TRBD2 matching 9 bases. CDR1 and CDR2 (germline): LNHDA, SQIVND (reference sequence). The CDR3 totals 15 residues. V gave up 3 bases and J gave up 7 bases; unmatched junction bases: 9. DNA for the CDR3: TGTGCCAGTAGTATTTGGGCTAGCGGGGATTTGACCCAGTACTTC. Translation: CASSIWASGDLTQYF.

The chain combines TRBV7-8 with TRBJ2-7, with 7 bases identical to TRBD1. Germline loops: CDR1 SGHVS, CDR2 FQNEAQ. This CDR3 contains 18 residues. Trimming removed 0 bases from V and 5 bases from J; junction bases left unmatched: 16. The chain's CDR3 is CASSLAGFWGQMTNEQYF. In DNA form, the CDR3 reads TGTGCCAGCAGCTTAGCGGGGTTTTGGGGACAGATGACAAACGAGCAGTACTTC.

The chain carries TRBV5-1 and TRBJ2-7, with TRBD2 matching over 8 bases. Germline V CDR1 and CDR2: SGHRS, YFSETQ. After removal of 0 bases from V and 7 bases from J, the junction contained 6 bases not matched to a gene. The CDR3 runs to 14 residues. The CDR3 DNA follows: TGCGCCAGCAGCTTGGTCGGGAGGGCGGGGGAGCAGTACTTC. This encodes CASSLVGRAGEQYF. Combining the CDR3 with reference TRBV5-1 and TRBJ2-7 gives the whole variable domain KAGVTQTPRYLIKTRGQQVTLSCSPISGHRSVSWYQQTPGQGLQFLFEYFSETQRNKGNFPGRFSGRQFSNSRSEMNVSTLELGDSALYLCASSLVGRAGEQYFGPGTRLTVT.

The chain has TRBV27 and TRBJ1-2; 8 bases match TRBD1. CDR1 and CDR2 from the germline V gene are MNHEY and SMNVEV (reference sequence). This CDR3 has 15 amino acids. The V and J ends lost 6 bases and 4 bases, in that order; junction bases with no gene match: 10. The CDR3 sequence is CASRQTGETGYGYTF. DNA of the CDR3: TGTGCCAGCAGACAGACAGGGGAGACGGGCTATGGCTACACCTTC.

V and J are TRBV30 and TRBJ1-1; D remains unclear. Trimming removed 4 bases from V and 0 bases from J, with 6 bases in between. The CDR3 extends over 12 amino acids. Germline CDR1 and CDR2: GTSNPN and SVGIG (reference sequence). The CDR3 DNA follows: TGTGCCTGGACACCAATGAACACTGAAGCTTTCTTT. Amino acids: CAWTPMNTEAFF.

The chain carries TRBV29-1 and TRBJ2-1, with D uncertain. CDR3 length: 12 amino acids. The V gene's germline CDR1 is SQVTM and CDR2 ANQGSEA. With 3 bases removed from V and 4 bases from J, the gap between germline ends came to 7 bases. The CDR3, as DNA: TGCAGCGTTGATAGCAAGTACAATGAGCAGTTCTTC. Translation: CSVDSKYNEQFF.

V usage is TRBV6-4 and J usage is TRBJ2-1, with 7 bases aligning to TRBD2. Germline CDR1 MRHNA, CDR2 SNTAGT. The CDR3 runs 15 residues. Unmatched junction bases numbered 3, after V lost 0 bases and J lost 4 bases. For the CDR3, the DNA is TGTGCCAGCAGTGACTCTGCGGGAGCTTACAATGAGCAGTTCTTC. Amino acids: CASSDSAGAYNEQFF.

V usage is TRBV5-4 and J usage is TRBJ1-3; weak D call: TRBD1 (6 bases). CDR1 SGHNT and CDR2 YYREEE come from the germline V gene (reference sequence). With 4 bases removed from V and 2 bases from J, the gap between germline ends came to 10 bases. This CDR3 contains 14 residues. In nucleotides, the CDR3 is TGTGCCAGCAGCCTGGCAGGGGCTGGAAACACCATATATTTT. This encodes CASSLAGAGNTIYF.

This chain connects TRBV27 to TRBJ2-3; 8 bases map to TRBD2. The ends lost 4 bases at V and 2 bases at J; junction bases unmatched: 8. The length of the CDR3 is 16 residues. Germline loops: CDR1 MNHEY, CDR2 SMNVEV (reference sequence). The CDR3 bases are TGTGCCAGCAGTTCCCGACTAGCGCCGCTCACAGATACGCAGTATTTT. As protein: CASSSRLAPLTDTQYF.